Sequencing of this TCR beta chain was carried out in a study of T-cell reconstitution after alpha-beta-depleted transplantation in children. This clonotype was counted only a few times. The TCRbeta library incorporated unique molecular identifiers. MiXCR, run by TCRdb on the PCR reads, gives a single entry per CDR3 protein. Among some 300,000 distinct CDR3 sequences listed, about a tenth were seen once. This CDR3 comprises 15 residues. Unmatched junction bases numbered 7, after V lost 6 bases and J lost 7 bases. The input for sequencing was PBMCs from the stem cell graft donor, taken from the stem cell graft. This receptor was identified in a human donor who donated a stem cell graft to a child with acute lymphoblastic leukemia. The rearrangement links TRBV12-3 or TRBV12-4 to TRBJ2-2, with 11 bases identical to TRBD2. The CDR3 is CASRIAGGPSGELFF. CDR3 in DNA: TGTGCCAGCAGAATAGCGGGAGGGCCAAGCGGGGAGCTGTTTTTT.